The 20 T cell receptor beta chains below all came from one sample that was sequenced in a study of T cells in women clearing cervical HPV infection. Generated by immunoSEQ multiplex PCR, the TCRdb table keeps only in-frame clones and is missing some. The repertoire table contains around 28,000 clones. The specimen was blood buffy coat. Receptors were obtained from a woman between 18 and 75 years old with a cervical HPV16 infection that either progressed to CIN3+ or cleared (not recorded which).

Here the CDR3 reads CASRDRDRAYNEQFF. The DNA read from the CDR3 is TGTGCCAGCAGAGACCGGGACAGGGCCTACAATGAG. The rearrangement joins TRBV11-2 to TRBJ2-1; 9 bases match TRBD1. The read halts 3 residues ahead of the CDR3 end, with the missing end drawn from the germline J gene. V was pared by 6 bases and J by 2 bases, with 5 bases of the junction left unmatched. The CDR3 has 15 residues. Germline lookup yields CDR1 SGHAT and CDR2 FQNNGV.

As to this clone: The read comes to an end 3 residues before the CDR3 does, leaving the germline J gene to fill in the end. V gene TRBV30 combines with J gene TRBJ2-1, with 10 bases that match TRBD2. The length of the CDR3 is 13 residues. J was trimmed by 4 bases and V by 5 bases; bases with no gene match: 2. CDR1 and CDR2 (germline): GTSNPN, SVGIG (reference sequence). The CDR3 DNA, read in part, is TGTGCCTGGGATAGCGGGGGGTACAATGAG. It yields the protein CAWDSGGYNE. The entire CDR3 protein is CAWDSGGYNEQFF.

A remark on this clone: The CDR3 goes on 3 residues after the read ends, and that part is filled in from the germline J gene. The J gene is TRBJ2-1, the V gene TRBV7-6; 12 bases agree with TRBD2. This CDR3 has 16 amino acids. Germline CDR1 is SGHVS and CDR2 is FNYEAQ. V lost 2 bases to trimming and J lost 4 bases; unmatched junction nucleotides: 3. CDR3 amino acids: CASSLSGTSGYNEQFF. The sequenced CDR3 bases are TGTGCCAGCAGCTTATCGGGGACTAGCGGGTACAATGAG.

Turning to this clone: Germline and junction disagree at one end, which may indicate a read error. Sequencing ends 3 residues short of the CDR3 end; the germline J gene provides the rest. This CDR3 is also generated by other DNA sequences in the sample. The chain links TRBV29-1 to TRBJ1-3; unclear D gene. Germline V gene lookup returns CDR1 SQVTM and CDR2 ANQGSEA. CDR3 length: 13 amino acids. The CDR3 region is CSVTENSGNTIYF. The CDR3 DNA, read in part, is TGCAGCGTTACAGAGAATTCTGGAAACACT.

A remark on this clone: The read is 3 residues too short to cover the CDR3 end, so that end is filled in from the germline J gene. The chain links TRBV19 to TRBJ1-2; TRBD1 is a possible D gene (5 bases). There are 16 residues in the CDR3. Germline CDR1 is LNHDA and CDR2 is SQIVND (reference sequence). The part of the CDR3 DNA that was read is TGTGCCAGTAGTCCCGCTCGGGGGAAATGGTCCTACGAC. Its translation is CASSPARGKWSYD. The CDR3 in full is CASSPARGKWSYDYTF.

Worth noting for this clone: The CDR3 goes on 3 residues after the read ends, and that part is filled in from the germline J gene. J is TRBJ2-1 and V is TRBV6-4; possibly TRBD2 for D (6 bases). V lost 6 bases to trimming and J lost 9 bases, with 18 bases between them. In germline, CDR1 is MRHNA, CDR2 SNTAGT. This CDR3 is built from 14 residues. The CDR3 sequence: CASSPRDFLGEQFF. The CDR3 DNA, read in part, is TGTGCCAGCAGCCCCCGGGACTTTCTTGGTGAG.

Comments on this clone: The missing CDR3 end, 3 residues past where the read stops, is filled in from the germline J gene. The chain links TRBV28 to TRBJ2-7, with TRBD1 matching over 8 bases. V was clipped by 9 bases and J by 2 bases; unmatched bases: 6. Germline CDR1 MDHEN, CDR2 SYDVKM. The CDR3 has 13 amino acids. CDR3: CARTTGGTYEQYF. The sequenced CDR3 bases are TGTGCCAGGACAACAGGGGGGACCTACGAG. The full variable domain, completed using reference TRBV28 and TRBJ2-7, is DVKVTQSSRYLVKRTGEKVFLECVQDMDHENMFWYRQDPGLGLRLIYFSYDVKMKEKGDIPEGYSVSREKKERFSLILESASTNQTSMYLCARTTGGTYEQYFGPGTRLTVT.

Note on this clone: From the germline J gene comes the end of the CDR3, since the read stops 3 residues before it. The rearrangement links TRBV2 to TRBJ2-5; D tentatively reads TRBD1 or TRBD2 (5 bases each). The CDR3 loop spans 18 amino acids. V gave up 5 bases and J gave up 7 bases, with 29 bases separating them. Germline CDR1 and CDR2: SNHLY and FYNNEI. Here the CDR3 reads CASSKTGGRGQGDGTQYF. The covered CDR3 bases are TGTGCCAGCAGTAAAACCGGAGGTCGAGGGCAGGGTGATGGGACC.

As for this clone: The read is 3 residues too short to cover the CDR3 end, so that end is filled in from the germline J gene. The chain is built from TRBV2 and TRBJ1-2; D gene unclear. The CDR3 length is 13 residues. Germline V gene lookup returns CDR1 SNHLY and CDR2 FYNNEI. The sequenced CDR3 bases are TGTGCCACCTCGACTAGCGGGATGTACGAC. Translated, it gives CATSTSGMYD. The whole CDR3 sequence is CATSTSGMYDYTF. Combining the CDR3 with reference TRBV2 and TRBJ1-2 gives the whole variable domain EPEVTQTPSHQVTQMGQEVILRCVPISNHLYFYWYRQILGQKVEFLVSFYNNEISEKSEIFDDQFSVERPDGSNFTLKIRSTKLEDSAMYFCATSTSGMYDYTFGSGTRLTVV.

Comment on this clone: Read coverage stops 3 residues before the CDR3 terminus; the germline J gene supplies the remainder. V gene TRBV20-1 combines with J gene TRBJ1-1; 8 bases are a match to TRBD1. The ends lost 6 bases at V and 3 bases at J; junction bases unmatched: 12. This CDR3 spans 15 amino acids. Per the germline V gene, CDR1 is DFQATT and CDR2 is SNEGSKA (reference sequence). CDR3 residues: CSAHITDRGYTEAFF. CDR3 DNA, as far as it was read: TGCAGTGCCCATATTACCGACAGGGGATACACTGAA.

Note on this clone: The read ends 3 residues early relative to the CDR3; the germline J gene fills the gap. The chain recombines TRBV6-1 with TRBJ1-2, with D possibly matching TRBD1 (6 bases). Per the germline V gene, CDR1 is MNHNS and CDR2 is SASEGT. This CDR3 contains 13 residues. The CDR3 loop reads CASSEQGMGGYTF. CDR3 DNA (partial): TGTGCCAGCAGTGAACAGGGGATGGGGGGC.

Worth noting for this clone: The read stops 3 residues short of the end of the CDR3; the missing end is completed from the germline J gene. The chain carries TRBV4-2 and TRBJ2-3; TRBD2 matches at 7 bases. CDR3 length: 17 residues. In germline, CDR1 is LGHNA, CDR2 YNFKEQ. The trim removed 0 bases at V and 3 bases at J, leaving 9 bases unmatched. CDR3 residues: CASSQETGGAFTDTQYF. CDR3 DNA (partial): TGTGCCAGCAGCCAAGAAACGGGGGGAGCGTTTACAGATACG.

Notes on this clone: The CDR3 extends 3 residues past the end of the read, so its final part is completed from the germline J gene. The chain combines TRBV6-4 with TRBJ2-3; a weak D match, TRBD1 (5 bases). CDR1 and CDR2 (germline): MRHNA, SNTAGT. Trimming stripped 5 bases from V and 2 bases from J, with 11 bases between. The length of the CDR3 is 14 residues. The CDR3 here is CASSPQGTTDTQYF. CDR3 DNA (partial): TGTGCCAGCAGTCCCCAGGGTACCACAGATACG.

A remark on this clone: From the germline J gene comes the end of the CDR3, since the read stops 3 residues before it. The chain has TRBV23-1 and TRBJ1-2, with TRBD1 matching 7 bases. TRBV23-1 carries the ORF label, with uncertain function. Trimming cost V 4 bases and J 7 bases; bases outside gene matches: 9. The CDR3 is 14 amino acids. CDR3 DNA, as far as it was read: TGCGCCAGCAGTCCCAGAGAGGGGGCGAGTGGC. Residues: CASSPREGASG. The entire CDR3 is CASSPREGASGYTF.

This clone is identified as medium-sized (0.01 to 0.1%) from frequency. With the read ending 3 residues before the CDR3 end, the germline J gene is used to fill in that end. The V call is TRBV18, the J call TRBJ1-1; D unclear. Deletions cut 5 bases from V and 3 bases from J, with 13 bases between. The CDR3 has 14 residues. Germline V gene data show CDR1 as KGHSH and CDR2 as LQKENI. CDR3 bases read: TGTGCCAGCTCAGCTTACTCGTCCTACACTGAA. It is translated as CASSAYSSYTE. The CDR3, in full, reads CASSAYSSYTEAFF.

A remark on this clone: The read halts 3 residues ahead of the CDR3 end, with the missing end drawn from the germline J gene. This chain connects TRBV6-2 or TRBV6-3 to TRBJ1-2; TRBD1 might be the D (6 bases). Germline V gene lookup returns CDR1 MNHEY and CDR2 SVGEGT. V was clipped by 6 bases and J by 3 bases, with 17 bases between them. CDR3 length: 15 amino acids. The sequenced CDR3 bases are TGTGCCAGCAGGGGGGCCGGGACGGGCGACTATGGC. Encoded protein: CASRGAGTGDYG. The whole CDR3 region reads CASRGAGTGDYGYTF.

The CDR3 DNA, read in part, is TGTGCCAGCAGCTTGAGCGGGTTCAATGAC. Residues: CASSLSGFND. The CDR3 in full is CASSLSGFNDYTF. The chain carries TRBV7-2 and TRBJ1-2; D gene uncertain. Coverage ceases 3 residues before the CDR3 finishes, and the germline J gene fills in the end. Germline values: CDR1 SGHTA, CDR2 FQGNSA. This CDR3 has 13 amino acids.

As for this clone: The read stops 3 residues short of the end of the CDR3; the missing end is completed from the germline J gene. This rearrangement joins TRBV30 to TRBJ2-7, with a weak D call TRBD1 (5 bases). V was trimmed by 0 bases and J by 2 bases, leaving 8 bases between them. CDR3 length equals 13 residues. Germline-derived CDR1 and CDR2 are GTSNPN and SVGIG (reference sequence). CDR3 in amino acids: CAWSVGRAYEQYF. The DNA read from the CDR3 is TGTGCCTGGAGTGTTGGCAGGGCCTACGAG.

Notes on this clone: The sequenced fragment ends 3 residues before the CDR3 boundary, so the rest is inferred from the germline J gene. The chain employs TRBV7-2 and TRBJ1-2; D is undetermined. The germline CDR1 and CDR2 sequences are SGHTA and FQGNSA. The CDR3 spans 13 residues. The part of the CDR3 DNA that was read is TGTGCCAGCAGCCCCCATACGGCGGATACC. This encodes CASSPHTADT. The entire CDR3 protein reads CASSPHTADTYTF. The entire variable domain, with the rest obtained from reference TRBV7-2 and TRBJ1-2, is as follows: GAGVSQSPSNKVTEKGKDVELRCDPISGHTALYWYRQSLGQGLEFLIYFQGNSAPDKSGLPSDRFSAERTGGSVSTLTIQRTQQEDSAVYLCASSPHTADTYTFGSGTRLTVV.

A note on this clone: Read sequence stops 3 residues before the CDR3 end, and the germline J gene provides the missing end. The chain carries TRBV18 and TRBJ2-2; TRBD1 aligns across 11 bases. The V gene's germline CDR1 is KGHSH and CDR2 LQKENI. CDR3 length: 17 residues. Unmatched junction bases numbered 9, after V lost 3 bases and J lost 6 bases. CDR3 bases read: TGTGCCAGCTCACCTCCCGGACAGGGGGCGCTGGCCGGGGAG. It is translated as CASSPPGQGALAGE. The whole CDR3 sequence is CASSPPGQGALAGELFF.